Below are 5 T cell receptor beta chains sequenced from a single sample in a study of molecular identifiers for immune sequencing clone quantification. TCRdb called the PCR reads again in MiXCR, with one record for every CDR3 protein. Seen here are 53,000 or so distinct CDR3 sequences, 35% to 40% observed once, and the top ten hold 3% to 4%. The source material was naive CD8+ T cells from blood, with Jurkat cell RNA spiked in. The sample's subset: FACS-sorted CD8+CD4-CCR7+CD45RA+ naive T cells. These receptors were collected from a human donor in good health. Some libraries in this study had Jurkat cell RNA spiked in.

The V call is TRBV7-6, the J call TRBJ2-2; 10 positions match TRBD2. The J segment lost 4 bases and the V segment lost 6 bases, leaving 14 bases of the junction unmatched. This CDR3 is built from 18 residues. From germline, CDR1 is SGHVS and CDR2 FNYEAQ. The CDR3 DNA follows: TGTGCCAGCAGTCATACACCGGGACTAGCGTCGAGCACCGGGGAGCTGTTTTTT. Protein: CASSHTPGLASSTGELFF.

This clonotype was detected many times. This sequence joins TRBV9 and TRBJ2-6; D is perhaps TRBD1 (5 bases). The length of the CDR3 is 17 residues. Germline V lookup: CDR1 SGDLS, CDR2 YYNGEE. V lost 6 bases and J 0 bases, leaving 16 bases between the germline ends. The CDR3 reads CASNPDISVSGANVLTF. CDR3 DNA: TGTGCCAGCAACCCGGACATCTCCGTCTCTGGGGCCAACGTCCTGACTTTC.

The CDR3 DNA sequence: TGTGCCAGCACTTGGACAGGGGGAGGTGGTGGCAATCAGCCCCAGCATTTT. This encodes CASTWTGGGGGNQPQHF. J is TRBJ1-5 and V is TRBV2; 10 positions match TRBD1. CDR1 is SNHLY and CDR2 is FYNNEI in the germline V gene. The CDR3 has 17 residues. The V gene end was trimmed by 7 bases and the J gene end by 2 bases; junction bases not matched to a gene: 11.

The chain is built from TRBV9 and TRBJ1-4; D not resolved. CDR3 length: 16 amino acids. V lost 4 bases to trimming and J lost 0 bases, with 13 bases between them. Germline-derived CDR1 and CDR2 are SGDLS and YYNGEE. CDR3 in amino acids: CASSPPPPATNEKLFF. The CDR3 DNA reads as TGTGCCAGCAGCCCCCCTCCCCCAGCAACTAATGAAAAACTGTTTTTT. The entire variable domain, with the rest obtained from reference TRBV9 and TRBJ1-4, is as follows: DSGVTQTPKHLITATGQRVTLRCSPRSGDLSVYWYQQSLDQGLQFLIQYYNGEERAKGNILERFSAQQFPDLHSELNLSSLELGDSALYFCASSPPPPATNEKLFFGSGTQLSVL.

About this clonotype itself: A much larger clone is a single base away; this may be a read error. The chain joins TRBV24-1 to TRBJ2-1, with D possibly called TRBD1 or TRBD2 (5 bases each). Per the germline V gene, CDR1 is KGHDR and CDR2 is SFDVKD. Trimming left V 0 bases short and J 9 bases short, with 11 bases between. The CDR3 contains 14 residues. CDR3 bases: TGTGCCACCAGTGATTTGGAGGGGTTGTGTGAGCAGTTCTTC. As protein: CATSDLEGLCEQFF.